The rows below give T cell receptor beta chains drawn from one sample of a study of memory CD8 T cells in hepatitis C reinfection. Sequencing used immunoSEQ multiplex PCR; TCRdb keeps in-frame clones, though not all of them. In the table there are about 46,000 clones, roughly nine tenths of which are singletons. Sequencing was done on a sample of naive CD8+ T cells sorted from blood. These receptors were obtained from a young man with hepatitis C virus infection. The CDR3 runs from the conserved cysteine through the conserved F or W. D genes are given only for firm matches. A row's size may be missing; if present it is once, few, many or a size class.

TRBV29-1,.,TRBJ2-2,TRBD2,CSVEREGGTGELFF,TGCAGCGTCGAGAGGGAGGGAGGGACCGGGGAGCTGTTTTTT
TRBV2,.,TRBJ2-3,.,CAINPDGAGTDTQYF,TGTGCCATCAACCCGGATGGGGCAGGCACAGATACGCAGTATTTT
TRBV4-1,.,TRBJ1-6,.,CASSQASSYNSPLHF,TGCGCCAGCAGCCAAGCGAGCTCCTATAATTCCCCCCTCCACTTT
TRBV27,.,TRBJ2-3,TRBD1,CASSLQDRGLGTDTQYF,TGTGCCAGCAGCCTACAAGACAGGGGGCTTGGCACAGATACGCAGTATTTT
TRBV7-8,.,TRBJ2-1,TRBD1,CASSATGGDEQFF,TGTGCCAGCAGCGCGACAGGGGGGGATGAGCAGTTCTTC
TRBV6-1,.,TRBJ2-3,TRBD2,CASRASGGAVDTQYF,TGTGCCAGCAGAGCTAGCGGGGGGGCCGTAGATACGCAGTATTTT
TRBV5-1,once,TRBJ2-5,TRBD2,CASSLFERGAETQYF,TGCGCCAGCAGCTTGTTCGAGCGGGGGGCAGAGACCCAGTACTTC
TRBV4-1,.,TRBJ1-3,.,CASSQSGQTGNTIYF,TGCGCCAGCAGCCAAAGTGGGCAGACTGGAAACACCATATATTTT
TRBV19,.,TRBJ2-1,TRBD2,CASSKRGGPDEQFF,TGTGCCAGTAGTAAGCGGGGGGGGCCTGATGAGCAGTTCTTC
TRBV6-5,few,TRBJ2-7,.,CASSGGVTYEQYF,TGTGCCAGCAGCGGAGGGGTGACCTACGAGCAGTACTTC
TRBV11-2,.,TRBJ2-5,.,CASSQLLAQGETQYF,TGTGCCAGCAGCCAATTACTGGCCCAGGGGGAGACCCAGTACTTC
TRBV29-1,.,TRBJ2-1,TRBD2,CSVEGGWDYSYNEQFF,TGCAGCGTTGAGGGGGGTTGGGACTACTCCTACAATGAGCAGTTCTTC
TRBV28,.,TRBJ1-2,TRBD1,CASTQLGTETSWGYTF,TGTGCCAGCACCCAATTGGGGACAGAGACCTCTTGGGGCTACACCTTC
TRBV10-3,.,TRBJ2-1,.,CAISESGGGYNEQFF,TGTGCCATCAGTGAGTCAGGGGGAGGGTACAATGAGCAGTTCTTC
TRBV10-1,few,TRBJ2-1,.,CARAKGAYNEQFF,TGCGCCAGGGCTAAGGGGGCCTACAATGAGCAGTTCTTC
TRBV7-6,.,TRBJ1-4,TRBD1,CASSRTSPRTGNEKLFF,TGTGCCAGCAGCCGAACCTCCCCCAGGACAGGGAACGAAAAACTGTTTTTT
TRBV27,few,TRBJ1-5,.,CASSLVRGGNQPQHF,TGTGCCAGCAGTTTAGTTAGGGGAGGAAATCAGCCCCAGCATTTT
TRBV10-1,.,TRBJ2-1,TRBD2,CASSESAGGYNEQFF,TGCGCCAGCAGTGAGTCAGCGGGGGGCTACAATGAGCAGTTCTTC
TRBV5-6,.,TRBJ2-2,.,CASRSDLNTGELFF,TGTGCCAGCAGGTCGGACTTGAACACCGGGGAGCTGTTTTTT
TRBV11-2,.,TRBJ2-3,TRBD2,CASSLVGAGGNTDTQYF,TGTGCCAGCAGCTTAGTAGGGGCGGGAGGAAACACAGATACGCAGTATTTT
TRBV6-6,.,TRBJ1-2,.,CASDAGLNYGYTF,TGTGCCAGCGACGCGGGGTTGAACTATGGCTACACCTTC
TRBV9,.,TRBJ2-5,.,CASSPSLGHPETQYF,TGTGCCAGCAGCCCCTCCCTGGGGCATCCCGAGACCCAGTACTTC
TRBV2,.,TRBJ2-3,.,CASRDGLARASTDTQYF,TGTGCCAGCAGGGACGGGCTAGCGAGGGCTAGCACAGATACGCAGTATTTT
TRBV4-2,.,TRBJ2-3,TRBD2,CASSQAGEDTQYF,TGTGCCAGCAGCCAGGCGGGGGAAGATACGCAATATTTT
TRBV5-6,.,TRBJ2-7,TRBD2,CASSLGAGGLYEQYF,TGTGCCAGCAGCTTGGGTGCGGGAGGGCTCTACGAGCAGTACTTC
TRBV27,.,TRBJ2-7,TRBD2,CASSSSAGGRYEQYF,TGTGCCAGCAGTTCCTCAGCGGGAGGGCGGTACGAGCAGTACTTC
TRBV6-5,few,TRBJ2-1,.,CASSPLGSLSEQFF,TGTGCCAGCAGCCCCCTAGGGAGCCTTTCTGAGCAGTTCTTC
TRBV5-6,.,TRBJ1-2,.,CASSSDPTGFGYTF,TGTGCCAGCAGCTCCGACCCTACAGGGTTCGGCTACACCTTC
TRBV19,.,TRBJ1-1,TRBD1,CASSKAGQGFMNTEAFF,TGTGCCAGTAGCAAGGCGGGACAGGGTTTTATGAACACTGAAGCTTTCTTT
TRBV5-4,.,TRBJ2-1,TRBD2,CASSAWTSGRDNEQFF,TGTGCCAGCAGCGCCTGGACTAGCGGGAGGGACAATGAGCAGTTCTTC
TRBV10-1,.,TRBJ2-1,TRBD1,CASRPGTGDHNEQFF,TGCGCCAGCAGACCCGGGACAGGGGACCACAATGAGCAGTTCTTC
TRBV9,.,TRBJ2-2,.,CASSVGGFTGELFF,TGTGCCAGCAGCGTAGGAGGCTTTACCGGGGAGCTGTTTTTT
TRBV28,once,TRBJ2-2,TRBD1,CASSLPGQGVTGELFF,TGTGCCAGCAGTTTGCCGGGACAGGGAGTCACCGGGGAGCTGTTTTTT
TRBV27,.,TRBJ2-2,TRBD2,CASSFAGGPGELFF,TGTGCCAGCAGTTTCGCGGGGGGGCCCGGGGAGCTGTTTTTT
TRBV7-9,.,TRBJ2-1,.,CASSLEGEWAYNEQFF,TGTGCCAGCAGCCTAGAGGGAGAGTGGGCCTACAATGAGCAGTTCTTC
TRBV18,.,TRBJ2-3,.,CASSPEVPTPDTQYF,TGTGCCAGCTCACCAGAAGTTCCTACTCCGGATACGCAGTATTTT
TRBV9,.,TRBJ2-1,.,CASSGPGGPYNEQFF,TGTGCCAGCAGCGGACCGGGTGGTCCCTACAATGAGCAGTTCTTC
TRBV7-2,.,TRBJ2-1,TRBD1,CASSLPPLGQGVPEQFF,TGTGCCAGCAGCTTACCCCCCCTCGGACAGGGGGTTCCCGAGCAGTTCTTC
TRBV9,.,TRBJ2-1,.,CASSPDNSYNEQFF,TGTGCCAGCAGCCCAGACAACTCCTACAATGAGCAGTTCTTC
TRBV6-6,.,TRBJ1-6,TRBD1,CASRLISGTVGSPLHF,TGTGCCAGCAGACTCATATCCGGGACAGTAGGCTCACCCCTCCACTTT
TRBV11-2,.,TRBJ2-5,TRBD1,CASSVDRNQETQYF,TGTGCCAGCAGCGTGGACAGGAACCAAGAGACCCAGTACTTC
TRBV27,once,TRBJ2-3,TRBD2,CASSSPGTSGREEADTQYF,TGTGCCAGCAGTTCGCCGGGGACTAGCGGGAGGGAGGAGGCAGATACGCAGTATTTT
TRBV5-4,.,TRBJ1-6,TRBD1,CASSSLGTGFSPLHF,TGTGCCAGCAGCTCCCTTGGGACAGGGTTTTCACCCCTCCACTTT
TRBV6-5,.,TRBJ2-3,.,CASSTGSTDTQYF,TGTGCCAGCAGTACAGGGAGCACAGATACGCAGTATTTT
TRBV7-2,.,TRBJ2-4,TRBD1,CASSLSGGGNIQYF,TGTGCCAGCAGCTTATCAGGGGGCGGAAACATTCAGTACTTC
TRBV28,.,TRBJ1-1,.,CASPRGTEAFF,TGTGCCAGCCCACGGGGAACTGAAGCTTTCTTT
TRBV2,.,TRBJ2-3,TRBD2,CASQRGAADTQYF,TGTGCCAGCCAGCGGGGGGCCGCAGATACGCAGTATTTT
TRBV2,.,TRBJ2-3,TRBD1,CASSPFGGQVTDTQYF,TGTGCCAGCAGCCCCTTTGGGGGACAGGTCACAGATACGCAGTATTTT
TRBV5-3,.,TRBJ2-3,TRBD2,CARSPVSGRSASTDTQYF,TGTGCCAGAAGCCCTGTTAGCGGGAGGTCCGCTAGCACAGATACGCAGTATTTT
TRBV9,few,TRBJ2-1,.,CASSPGNEQFF,TGTGCCAGCAGCCCGGGGAATGAGCAGTTCTTC
TRBV7-8,.,TRBJ1-5,TRBD1,CASSFATGRYQPQHF,TGTGCCAGCAGCTTCGCGACAGGGAGATATCAGCCCCAGCATTTT
TRBV19,.,TRBJ2-7,.,CASSAGLEQYF,TGTGCCAGTAGTGCAGGCCTTGAGCAGTACTTC